This TCR beta chain derives from a study of early stage breast cancer tumors. Overall study: About 80% of the 16 invasive tumors were ER+, PR+ and HER2-. Invasive lobular carcinomas made up four of 12 ER+/PR+/HER2- tumors. Study findings and constraints: Most shared enriched TCRB sequences were commonly generated ones.

This CDR3 has 16 amino acids. Trimming at V came to 0 bases and at J to 2 bases, leaving 5 bases not matched to a gene. Germline V gives CDR1 KGHSH, CDR2 LQKENI. Each sample had two DNA replicates, around 0.45 ug blood or roughly 1.6 ug tissue. The method was immunoSEQ multiplex PCR; TCRdb's version includes in-frame clones alone and lacks a portion of them. This repertoire shows roughly 30,000 clones, 75% to 90% found once; its top ten account for about 13%. As for this clone: Its antigen is undetermined.

Sequencing was performed on blood. The gene calls are TRBV18 and TRBJ2-3; 7 bases fit TRBD2. This clonotype was obtained from a person aged 55 to 75 with breast cancer. The CDR3 protein is CASSPPGRGDTDTQYF. CDR3 DNA sequence: TGTGCCAGCTCACCACCTGGCCGGGGGGACACAGATACGCAGTATTTT.